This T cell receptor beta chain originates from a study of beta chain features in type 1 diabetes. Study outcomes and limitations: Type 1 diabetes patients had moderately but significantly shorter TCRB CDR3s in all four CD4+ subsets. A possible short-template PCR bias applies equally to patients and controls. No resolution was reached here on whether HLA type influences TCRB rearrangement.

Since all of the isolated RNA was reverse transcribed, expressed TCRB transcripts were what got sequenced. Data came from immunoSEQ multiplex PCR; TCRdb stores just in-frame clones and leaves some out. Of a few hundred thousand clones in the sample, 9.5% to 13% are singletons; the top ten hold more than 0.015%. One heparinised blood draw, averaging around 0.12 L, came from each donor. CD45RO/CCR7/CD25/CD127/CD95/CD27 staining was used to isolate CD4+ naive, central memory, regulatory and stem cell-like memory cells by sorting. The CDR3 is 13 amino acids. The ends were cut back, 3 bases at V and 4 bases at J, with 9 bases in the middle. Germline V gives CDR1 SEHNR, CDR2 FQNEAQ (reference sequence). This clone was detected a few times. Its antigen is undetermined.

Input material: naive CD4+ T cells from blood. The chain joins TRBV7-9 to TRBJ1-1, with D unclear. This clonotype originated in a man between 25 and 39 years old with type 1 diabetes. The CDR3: CASSFGEFTEAFF. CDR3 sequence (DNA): TGTGCCAGCAGCTTCGGAGAATTCACTGAAGCTTTCTTT.